This T cell receptor (beta chain) was profiled in a study of shared clonotypes between healthy human individuals. About the study: Every donor yielded three CD4 naive, three CD4 memory, two CD8 naive and one CD8 memory plate.

TCRdb's table, derived via immunoSEQ multiplex PCR, lists solely in-frame clones and lacks some. The top ten clones hold under 2% of a sample with around 2.1 million clones, roughly 91% of them seen once. This CDR3 is built from 11 residues. Trimming took off 5 bases at V and 5 bases at J, with 6 bases between the two ends. Germline CDR1 is SEHNR and CDR2 is FQNEAQ (reference sequence). CD45RO-negative CD8 cells positively selected for CCR7 made up the naive population, which excluded terminally differentiated effector memory CD45RA+ cells. Donors had no recently reported acute infections or vaccinations and were HIV-negative. To note about this clone: This specimen includes other DNA sequences encoding the same CDR3.

This chain links TRBV7-9 with TRBJ1-1; D remains unclear. The sequence was obtained from a man aged 18-30 years in good health. Some clones in this sample may be carry-over from other donors' samples. Sequencing used naive CD8+ T cells from PBMCs. In DNA, the CDR3 is TGTGCCAGCAGCGTGGGTACTGAAGCTTTCTTT. Amino acids: CASSVGTEAFF.